The clone carrying this TCR beta chain was counted between two and nine times. Its antigen is not known. This CDR3 contains 14 residues. V shed 4 bases and J shed 13 bases, with 21 bases lying between them. The germline gives CDR1 SGHRS, CDR2 YFSETQ. This specimen belongs to a study of T-cell memory formation after mild COVID-19. Study-level information: TCR clusters were mostly donor specific. Study results and caveats: Those CD4+ clones that contracted were mainly in CM and EM (CD8+ ones in EMRA).

TCRdb reprocessed the 5' RACE reads with MiXCR, giving one entry per CDR3 protein. The sample holds about 440,000 distinct CDR3 sequences; 20% are singletons and the top ten take around 8%. This clonotype originated in an adult woman who had mild COVID-19 (a few samples of this study predate the infection). Cell type and time point are not known. Source material: PBMCs or a T cell subset sorted from them (not recorded which). V and J are TRBV5-1 and TRBJ2-1; D uncertain. CDR3 nucleotides: TGCGCCAGCAGCCCCCGGGCGGACCCATATTCCCAGTTCTTC. It specifies CASSPRADPYSQFF. The full variable domain, its missing parts supplied by reference TRBV5-1 and TRBJ2-1, is KAGVTQTPRYLIKTRGQQVTLSCSPISGHRSVSWYQQTPGQGLQFLFEYFSETQRNKGNFPGRFSGRQFSNSRSEMNVSTLELGDSALYLCASSPRADPYSQFFGPGTRLTVL.